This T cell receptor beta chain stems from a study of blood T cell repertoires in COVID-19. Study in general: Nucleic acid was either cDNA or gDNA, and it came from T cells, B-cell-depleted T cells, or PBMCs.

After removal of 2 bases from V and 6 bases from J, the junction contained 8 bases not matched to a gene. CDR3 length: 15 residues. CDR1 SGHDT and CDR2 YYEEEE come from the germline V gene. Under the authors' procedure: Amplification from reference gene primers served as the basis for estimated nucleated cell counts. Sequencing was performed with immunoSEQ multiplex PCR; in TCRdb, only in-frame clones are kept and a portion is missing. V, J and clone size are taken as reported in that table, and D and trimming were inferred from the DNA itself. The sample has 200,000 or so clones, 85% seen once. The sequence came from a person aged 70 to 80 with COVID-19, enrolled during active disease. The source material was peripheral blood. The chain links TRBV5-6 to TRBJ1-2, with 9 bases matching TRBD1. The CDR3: CASSFRTGVDHGYTF. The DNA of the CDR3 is TGTGCCAGCAGCTTTCGGACAGGGGTAGACCATGGCTACACCTTC.